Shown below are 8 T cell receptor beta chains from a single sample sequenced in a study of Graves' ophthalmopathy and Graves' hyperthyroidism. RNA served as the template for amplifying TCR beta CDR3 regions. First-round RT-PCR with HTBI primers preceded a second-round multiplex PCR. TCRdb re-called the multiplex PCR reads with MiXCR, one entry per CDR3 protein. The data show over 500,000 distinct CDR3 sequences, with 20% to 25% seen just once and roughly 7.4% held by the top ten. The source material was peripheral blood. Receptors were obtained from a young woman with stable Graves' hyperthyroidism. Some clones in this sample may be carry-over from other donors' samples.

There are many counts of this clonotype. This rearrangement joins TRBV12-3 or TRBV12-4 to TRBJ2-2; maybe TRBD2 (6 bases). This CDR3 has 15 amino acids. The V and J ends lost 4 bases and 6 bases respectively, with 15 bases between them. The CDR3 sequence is CASSSRTREAGELFF. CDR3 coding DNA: TGTGCCAGCAGTTCTCGGACCAGGGAGGCCGGGGAGCTGTTTTTT.

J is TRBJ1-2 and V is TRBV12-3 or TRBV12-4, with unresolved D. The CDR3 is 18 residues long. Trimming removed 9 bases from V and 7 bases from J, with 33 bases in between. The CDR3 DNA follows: TGTGCCAGTTCGGTCAGCAGTTTCCAGGAGGTCGTTATAAGTGGCTACACCTTC. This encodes CASSVSSFQEVVISGYTF.

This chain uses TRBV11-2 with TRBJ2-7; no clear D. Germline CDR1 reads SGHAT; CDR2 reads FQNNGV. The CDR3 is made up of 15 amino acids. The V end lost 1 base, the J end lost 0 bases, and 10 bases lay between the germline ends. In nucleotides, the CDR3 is TGTGCCAGCAGCTTAGTTGTCTCATCCTCCTACGAGCAGTACTTC. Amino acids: CASSLVVSSSYEQYF.

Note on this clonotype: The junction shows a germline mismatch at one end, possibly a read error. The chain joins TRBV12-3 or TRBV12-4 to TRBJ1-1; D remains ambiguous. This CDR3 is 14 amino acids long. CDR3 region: CASSPRSRKTEACF. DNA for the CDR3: TGTGCCAGCAGCCCGCGATCAAGGAAGACTGAAGCTTGCTTT.

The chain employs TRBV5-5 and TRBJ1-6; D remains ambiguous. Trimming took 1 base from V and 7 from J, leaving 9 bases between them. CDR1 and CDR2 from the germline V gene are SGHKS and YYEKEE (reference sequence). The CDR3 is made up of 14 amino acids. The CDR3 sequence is CASSLLSTNSPLHF. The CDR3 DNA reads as TGTGCCAGCAGCTTGTTGTCAACAAATTCACCCCTCCACTTT. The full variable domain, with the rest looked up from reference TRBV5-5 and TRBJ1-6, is DAGVTQSPTHLIKTRGQQVTLRCSPISGHKSVSWYQQVLGQGPQFIFQYYEKEERGRGNFPDRFSARQFPNYSSELNVNALLLGDSALYLCASSLLSTNSPLHFGNGTRLTVT.

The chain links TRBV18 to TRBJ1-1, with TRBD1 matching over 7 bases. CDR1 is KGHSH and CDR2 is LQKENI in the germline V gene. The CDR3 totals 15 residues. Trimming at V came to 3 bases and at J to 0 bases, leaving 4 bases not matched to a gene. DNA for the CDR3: TGTGCCAGCTCACCGATGGGACAGATGAACACTGAAGCTTTCTTT. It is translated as CASSPMGQMNTEAFF.

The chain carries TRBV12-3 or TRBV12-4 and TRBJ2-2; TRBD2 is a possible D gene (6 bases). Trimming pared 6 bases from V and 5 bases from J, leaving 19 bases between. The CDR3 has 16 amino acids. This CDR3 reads CASRPRFGRLTGELFF. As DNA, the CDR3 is TGTGCCAGCAGGCCCCGGTTCGGGAGATTGACCGGGGAGCTGTTTTTT.

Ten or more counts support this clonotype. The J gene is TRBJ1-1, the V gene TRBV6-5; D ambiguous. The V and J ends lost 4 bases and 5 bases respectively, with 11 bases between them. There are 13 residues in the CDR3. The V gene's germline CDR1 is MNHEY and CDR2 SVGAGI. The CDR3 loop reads CASSWRNETEAFF. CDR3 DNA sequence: TGTGCCAGCAGTTGGAGGAATGAGACTGAAGCTTTCTTT.